The 18 T cell receptor beta chains in this list originate from one sample, sequenced in a study of cytomegalovirus exposure and HLA in healthy donors. The PCR used 60 Vbeta and 13 Jbeta primers. Using immunoSEQ multiplex PCR, the repertoire was profiled, and TCRdb retains in-frame clones only, with some absent. In the table there are about 120,000 clones, around 66% of which are singletons. What was sequenced was PBMCs. Receptor source: a middle-aged woman in good health and CMV-seropositive.

The chain employs TRBV10-3 and TRBJ1-4, with TRBD1 as a possible D gene (6 bases). The CDR3 covers 14 residues. V was cut by 5 bases and J by 3 bases, with 10 bases left in between. Germline V gene sequence: CDR1 ENHRY, CDR2 SYGVKD. CDR3 sequence (DNA): TGTGCCATCAGTCAGACAGGTTCTAATGAAAAACTGTTTTTT. This sequence encodes CAISQTGSNEKLFF.

The genes are TRBV27 and TRBJ1-2, with D possibly matching TRBD1 (5 bases). Per germline, CDR1 MNHEY and CDR2 SMNVEV (reference sequence). V was shortened by 6 bases and J by 2 bases, with 10 bases between the two germline ends. CDR3 size: 13 residues. DNA for the CDR3: TGTGCCAGCAGAATGGGGGGGAACTATGGCTACACCTTC. This codes for CASRMGGNYGYTF.

This chain joins TRBV10-1 and TRBJ1-1; TRBD1 is a possible D gene (5 bases). V was pared by 5 bases and J by 1 base, with 11 bases between. CDR1 and CDR2 from the germline V gene are WNHNN and SYGVQD (reference sequence). This CDR3 is 14 amino acids long. CDR3: CASSLGGANTEAFF. CDR3 sequence (DNA): TGCGCCAGCAGTCTCGGGGGAGCGAACACTGAAGCTTTCTTT.

This clone was detected only a few times. The chain uses TRBV5-4 and TRBJ2-7, with D tentatively TRBD2 (5 bases). The CDR3 length is 14 residues. V was shortened by 3 bases and J by 2 bases, with 12 bases between the two germline ends. CDR1 SGHNT and CDR2 YYREEE come from the germline V gene (reference sequence). The CDR3 loop is CASSYPAVPYEQYF. For the CDR3, the DNA is TGTGCCAGCAGCTATCCAGCGGTCCCCTACGAGCAGTACTTC. Full variable domain (rest looked up from reference TRBV5-4 and TRBJ2-7): ETGVTQSPTHLIKTRGQQVTLRCSSQSGHNTVSWYQQALGQGPQFIFQYYREEENGRGNFPPRFSGLQFPNYSSELNVNALELDDSALYLCASSYPAVPYEQYFGPGTRLTVT.

V is TRBV23-1 and J is TRBJ2-5; tentative D call: TRBD1 (7 bases). TRBV23-1 is an ORF; its function is uncertain. The V and J ends lost 2 bases and 0 bases respectively, with 16 bases between them. The CDR3 consists of 17 residues. CDR3 nucleotides: TGCGCCAGCAGTCAACCTGAGACAGGGAGGTACCAAGAGACCCAGTACTTC. This encodes CASSQPETGRYQETQYF.

The J gene is TRBJ2-3, the V gene TRBV19; 10 nucleotides match TRBD1. This CDR3 has 15 amino acids. The J segment lost 6 bases and the V segment lost 2 bases, leaving 5 bases of the junction unmatched. Germline lookup yields CDR1 LNHDA and CDR2 SQIVND (reference sequence). The CDR3 DNA reads as TGTGCCAGTAGTATAACCGGGACAGGGGCGGATACGCAGTATTTT. Encoded protein: CASSITGTGADTQYF.

This chain links TRBV5-6 with TRBJ1-1; D is uncertain. With 2 bases removed from V and 5 bases from J, the gap between germline ends came to 7 bases. Germline lookup yields CDR1 SGHDT and CDR2 YYEEEE. There are 12 residues in the CDR3. Written as DNA, the CDR3 is TGTGCCAGCAGCTTCTTAGTTACTGAAGCTTTCTTT. Translating it yields CASSFLVTEAFF. Using reference TRBV5-6 and TRBJ1-1 for the parts outside the CDR3, the full variable domain is DAGVTQSPTHLIKTRGQQVTLRCSPKSGHDTVSWYQQALGQGPQFIFQYYEEEERQRGNFPDRFSGHQFPNYSSELNVNALLLGDSALYLCASSFLVTEAFFGQGTRLTVV.

On this clone itself: A read error is likely here: a far larger clone is one base away. The rearrangement joins TRBV4-2 to TRBJ2-7; 11 bases are a match to TRBD1. The length of the CDR3 is 17 residues. Trimming took 3 bases from V and 3 from J; bases not matched to a gene: 10. Germline V CDR1 and CDR2: LGHNA, YNFKEQ. CDR3 amino acids: CASSQGPGTGGYYEQYF. In DNA, the CDR3 is TGTGCCAGCAGCCAGGGCCCCGGGACAGGGGGATACTACGAGCAGTACTTC.

This sequence joins TRBV7-2 and TRBJ2-3; weak D call: TRBD2 (5 bases). Per the germline V gene, CDR1 is SGHTA and CDR2 is FQGNSA. V shed 2 bases and J shed 2 bases, with 11 bases lying between them. CDR3 length: 15 residues. Here the CDR3 DNA reads TGTGCCAGCAGCTTAACGCCTAGCAACACAGATACGCAGTATTTT. It encodes CASSLTPSNTDTQYF. Full variable domain (missing parts from reference TRBV7-2 and TRBJ2-3): GAGVSQSPSNKVTEKGKDVELRCDPISGHTALYWYRQSLGQGLEFLIYFQGNSAPDKSGLPSDRFSAERTGGSVSTLTIQRTQQEDSAVYLCASSLTPSNTDTQYFGPGTRLTVL.

The CDR3 coding sequence is TGTGCCAGCAGCTGGGGACTAGCGGGCGAGCAGTTCTTC. Protein sequence: CASSWGLAGEQFF. The chain employs TRBV5-5 and TRBJ2-1; 12 nucleotides align to TRBD2. Losses at the gene ends were 3 bases for V and 10 bases for J; bases not matched to a gene: 2. From germline, CDR1 is SGHKS and CDR2 YYEKEE (reference sequence). The CDR3 is 13 amino acids.

The rearrangement links TRBV19 to TRBJ2-6, with D possibly TRBD1 on 6 matching bases. V lost 10 bases to trimming and J lost 0 bases, with 13 bases between them. This CDR3 comprises 15 residues. The germline gives CDR1 LNHDA, CDR2 SQIVND (reference sequence). The CDR3 region is CATGQSSSGANVLTF. CDR3 DNA: TGTGCCACTGGACAGTCCAGCTCTGGGGCCAACGTCCTGACTTTC.

V is TRBV2 and J is TRBJ1-1; tentative D call: TRBD1 (6 bases). The length of the CDR3 is 16 residues. The V gene lost 3 bases and the J gene lost 1 base, with 15 bases spanning the gap. Germline V gene data show CDR1 as SNHLY and CDR2 as FYNNEI. CDR3 DNA sequence: TGTGCCAGCAGTGAGAGGGGCAGGGGTTGGAACACTGAAGCTTTCTTT. As protein: CASSERGRGWNTEAFF.

The chain joins TRBV18 to TRBJ2-1; no clear D gene. V was trimmed by 3 bases and J by 8 bases, leaving 14 bases between them. This CDR3 spans 14 amino acids. Germline values: CDR1 KGHSH, CDR2 LQKENI. CDR3 residues: CASSPPARRDEQFF. In DNA form, the CDR3 reads TGTGCCAGCTCACCCCCCGCCAGACGGGATGAGCAGTTCTTC.

The J gene is TRBJ1-5, the V gene TRBV6-1; TRBD1 matches 7 bases. From germline, CDR1 is MNHNS and CDR2 SASEGT. Unmatched junction bases numbered 3, after V lost 4 bases and J lost 0 bases. This CDR3 spans 15 amino acids. The CDR3 bases are TGTGCCAGCAGTGGAGACAGGGTTAGCAATCAGCCCCAGCATTTT. Translating gives CASSGDRVSNQPQHF.

This chain links TRBV2 with TRBJ1-4; D is ambiguous. CDR1 is SNHLY, CDR2 FYNNEI, per germline. This CDR3 is 16 amino acids long. The V gene lost 4 bases and the J gene lost 2 bases, with 14 bases spanning the gap. The CDR3 DNA reads as TGTGCCAGCAGTGTGGCGGGTTTGGGGACTAATGAAAAACTGTTTTTT. Translation: CASSVAGLGTNEKLFF.

This chain joins TRBV27 and TRBJ1-4; D is uncertain. The CDR3 totals 13 residues. Per germline, CDR1 MNHEY and CDR2 SMNVEV (reference sequence). V lost 0 bases and J 7 bases, leaving 6 bases between the germline ends. This CDR3 is CASSLSRSEKLFF. The CDR3 nucleotides are TGTGCCAGCAGTTTATCTAGGAGTGAAAAACTGTTTTTT. Complete variable domain (other parts from reference TRBV27 and TRBJ1-4): EAQVTQNPRYLITVTGKKLTVTCSQNMNHEYMSWYRQDPGLGLRQIYYSMNVEVTDKGDVPEGYKVSRKEKRNFPLILESPSPNQTSLYFCASSLSRSEKLFFGSGTQLSVL.

The chain is built from TRBV27 and TRBJ2-3; 7 bases align to TRBD2. This CDR3 comprises 15 residues. CDR1 MNHEY and CDR2 SMNVEV come from the germline V gene (reference sequence). Germline trimming cut 4 bases from V and 2 bases from J; bases unmatched to any gene: 6. The CDR3 loop is CASSSAGEITDTQYF. CDR3 nucleotides: TGTGCCAGCAGTTCGGCGGGAGAGATCACAGATACGCAGTATTTT.

About this clone: At one of its ends the junction is not consistent with the germline gene, which may arise from a read error. CDR3 loop: CASSLMLGGRGVHNEQFF. CDR3 nucleotide sequence: TGTGCTAGCAGCTTAATGTTGGGTGGGCGGGGGGTTCACAATGAGCAGTTCTTC. This rearrangement joins TRBV7-7 to TRBJ2-1; 8 nucleotides agree with TRBD2. The CDR3 runs to 18 residues. The germline gives CDR1 SSHAT, CDR2 FNYEAQ (reference sequence).